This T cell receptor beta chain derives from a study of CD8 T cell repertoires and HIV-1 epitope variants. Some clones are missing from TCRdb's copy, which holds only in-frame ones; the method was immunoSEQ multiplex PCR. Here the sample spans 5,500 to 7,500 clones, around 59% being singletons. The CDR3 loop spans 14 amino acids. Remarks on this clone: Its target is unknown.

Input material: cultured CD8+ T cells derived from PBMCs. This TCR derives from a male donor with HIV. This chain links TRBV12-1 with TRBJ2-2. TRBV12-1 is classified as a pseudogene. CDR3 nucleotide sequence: TGTGCCAGCAGCTTTGAACGACCTACCGGGGAGCTGTTTTTT. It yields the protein CASSFERPTGELFF.